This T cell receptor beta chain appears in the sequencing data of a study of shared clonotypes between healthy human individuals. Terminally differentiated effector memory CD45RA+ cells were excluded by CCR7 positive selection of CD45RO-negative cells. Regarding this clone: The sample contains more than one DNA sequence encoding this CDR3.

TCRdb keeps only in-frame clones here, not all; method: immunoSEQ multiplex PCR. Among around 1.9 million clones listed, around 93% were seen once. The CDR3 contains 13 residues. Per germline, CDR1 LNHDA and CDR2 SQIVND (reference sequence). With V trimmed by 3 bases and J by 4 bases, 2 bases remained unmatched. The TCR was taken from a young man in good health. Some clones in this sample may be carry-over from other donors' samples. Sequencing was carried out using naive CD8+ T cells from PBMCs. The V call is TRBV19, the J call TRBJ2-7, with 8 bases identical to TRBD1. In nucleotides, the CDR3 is TGTGCCAGTAGTATCTGGACAGGGTACGAGCAGTACTTC. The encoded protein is CASSIWTGYEQYF. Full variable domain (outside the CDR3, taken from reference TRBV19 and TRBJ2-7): DGGITQSPKYLFRKEGQNVTLSCEQNLNHDAMYWYRQDPGQGLRLIYYSQIVNDFQKGDIAEGYSVSREKKESFPLTVTSAQKNPTAFYLCASSIWTGYEQYFGPGTRLTVT.